Listed here are 16 T cell receptor beta chains from one sample, sequenced in a study of blood T cells in healthy people across ages. PCR was performed a second time for roughly 6 to 12 cycles using a sample-barcoded 5' primer and a J-beta primer mix. TCRdb reprocessed the 5' RACE reads via MiXCR and lists one record per CDR3 protein. The sample lists around 320,000 distinct CDR3 sequences; roughly 29% were seen once. What was sequenced was blood. Source of these receptors: a woman in her 70s in good health.

The chain employs TRBV3-1 and TRBJ2-5; 12 bases agree with TRBD2. Germline trimming cut 5 bases from V and 5 bases from J; bases unmatched to any gene: 12. The CDR3 is 17 amino acids. Per germline, CDR1 LGHDT and CDR2 YNNKEL (reference sequence). The CDR3 region is CASSSLLRTSGKETQYF. The CDR3 DNA follows: TGTGCCAGCAGCTCACTTCTGAGGACTAGCGGGAAGGAGACCCAGTACTTC.

The CDR3 region is CSARTAGTEAFF. The CDR3 DNA reads TGCAGTGCTAGGACGGCCGGGACTGAAGCTTTCTTT. The chain employs TRBV20-1 and TRBJ1-1; no firm D call. V lost 3 bases and J lost 5, with 10 bases in between. Per the germline V gene, CDR1 is DFQATT and CDR2 is SNEGSKA (reference sequence). The CDR3 has 12 amino acids.

This clonotype was observed a few times. CDR3 protein: CSALLVNEQFF. For the CDR3, the DNA is TGCAGTGCTCTACTAGTAAATGAGCAGTTCTTC. The chain carries TRBV20-1 and TRBJ2-5, with D perhaps TRBD2 (5 bases). The J call may be in error: the DNA end matches TRBJ2-1 better. The CDR3 sequence is 11 residues long. CDR1 is DFQATT and CDR2 is SNEGSKA in the germline V gene (reference sequence).

The CDR3 spells CASSQDDGIYEQYF. In nucleotides, the CDR3 is TGTGCCAGCAGCCAAGATGATGGGATATACGAGCAGTACTTC. The chain has TRBV14 and TRBJ2-7; D uncertain. The CDR3 has 14 residues. CDR1 SGHDN and CDR2 FVKESK come from the germline V gene. The V end lost 0 bases, the J end lost 4 bases, and 10 bases lay between the germline ends.

Regarding this clonotype: A clone one base away is much larger, so this may be a read error. The chain employs TRBV2 and TRBJ2-1; the match to TRBD2 covers 12 bases. Per germline, CDR1 SNHLY and CDR2 FYNNEI. The CDR3 is 13 amino acids. The CDR3 region is CASQTSGSYEQCF. CDR3 coding DNA: TGTGCCAGTCAGACTAGCGGGAGTTATGAGCAGTGCTTC.

Only one count was recorded for this clonotype. J is TRBJ1-4 and V is TRBV29-1, with D possibly being TRBD1 (5 bases). Trimming pared 1 base from V and 7 bases from J, leaving 7 bases between. Germline lookup yields CDR1 SQVTM and CDR2 ANQGSEA. CDR3 size: 12 residues. This CDR3 reads CSVEGGSEKLFF. The CDR3 DNA reads as TGCAGCGTTGAAGGGGGGAGTGAAAAACTGTTTTTT. The entire variable domain, with the rest obtained from reference TRBV29-1 and TRBJ1-4, is as follows: SAVISQKPSRDICQRGTSLTIQCQVDSQVTMMFWYRQQPGQSLTLIATANQGSEATYESGFVIDKFPISRPNLTFSTLTVSNMSPEDSSIYLCSVEGGSEKLFFGSGTQLSVL.

This clonotype has at least ten counts. The V gene is TRBV6-2 or TRBV6-3, the J gene TRBJ2-1, with 11 bases lining up with TRBD2. V was pared by 8 bases and J by 3 bases, with 3 bases of the junction left unmatched. CDR3 length equals 14 residues. Germline V gene lookup returns CDR1 MNHEY and CDR2 SVGEGT. As DNA, the CDR3 is TGTGCCAGCCAACTAGCGGGAGACTACAATGAGCAGTTCTTC. It encodes CASQLAGDYNEQFF.

This chain uses TRBV14 with TRBJ2-7; 13 nucleotides line up with TRBD2. CDR1 and CDR2 from the germline V gene are SGHDN and FVKESK. This CDR3 is 15 amino acids long. V lost 4 bases, J lost 6 bases, and 6 bases stayed unmatched. The CDR3 loop reads CASSPPGLAGREQYF. The CDR3 region has the DNA TGTGCCAGCAGCCCGCCGGGACTAGCGGGACGCGAGCAGTACTTC.

The rearrangement joins TRBV7-3 to TRBJ2-1; D gene uncertain. The CDR3 length is 14 residues. V shed 1 base and J shed 0 bases, with 4 bases lying between them. The V gene's germline CDR1 is SGHTA and CDR2 FQGTGA. DNA of the CDR3: TGTGCCAGCAGCTTAAGCATCTCCTACAATGAGCAGTTCTTC. Encoded protein: CASSLSISYNEQFF.

The chain joins TRBV12-3 or TRBV12-4 to TRBJ2-7; TRBD2 agrees at 9 bases. This CDR3 has 14 residues. J gave up 4 bases and V 6 bases, and 7 bases lay outside the gene matches. The chain's CDR3 is CASRGAGGAYEQYF. The CDR3 nucleotides read TGTGCCAGCAGGGGAGCGGGAGGTGCGTACGAGCAGTACTTC.

This clonotype has more than one count but fewer than ten. CDR3 nucleotides: TGCAGTGCTAGAGTTGGCGCTTCCCTAGAGACCCAGTACTTC. It translates to CSARVGASLETQYF. This chain links TRBV20-1 with TRBJ2-5; D remains ambiguous. Trimming pared 1 base from V and 4 bases from J, leaving 13 bases between. This CDR3 spans 14 amino acids. Looked up from germline, CDR1 is DFQATT and CDR2 is SNEGSKA (reference sequence).

The chain employs TRBV7-3 and TRBJ2-2; 12 bases are shared with TRBD2. Looked up from germline, CDR1 is SGHTA and CDR2 is FQGTGA. CDR3 length: 16 residues. Unmatched junction bases numbered 2, after V lost 2 bases and J lost 4 bases. The CDR3 is CASSLQGLAGTGELFF. CDR3 sequence (DNA): TGTGCCAGCAGCTTACAGGGACTAGCGGGCACCGGGGAGCTGTTTTTT. Drawing the rest from reference TRBV7-3 and TRBJ2-2, the complete variable domain is GAGVSQTPSNKVTEKGKYVELRCDPISGHTALYWYRQSLGQGPEFLIYFQGTGAADDSGLPNDRFFAVRPEGSVSTLKIQRTERGDSAVYLCASSLQGLAGTGELFFGEGSRLTVL.

This clonotype was observed a few times. The chain combines TRBV20-1 with TRBJ2-5, with a possible D match to TRBD2 (6 bases). Germline V CDR1 and CDR2: DFQATT, SNEGSKA (reference sequence). There are 15 residues in the CDR3. Deletions cut 4 bases from V and 5 bases from J, with 20 bases between. DNA of the CDR3: TGCAGTGCTACCTACCCCTGGCGGGATGGGGAGACCCAGTACTTC. The encoded protein is CSATYPWRDGETQYF.

This clonotype was found a few times. The chain has TRBV28 and TRBJ1-2, with 8 positions matching TRBD1. The germline V gene has CDR1 MDHEN and CDR2 SYDVKM. V gave up 5 bases and J gave up 3 bases; unmatched junction bases: 14. The length of the CDR3 is 17 residues. The CDR3 loop reads CASSPRTGRYRDYGYTF. DNA of the CDR3: TGTGCCAGCAGTCCCAGGACAGGGAGGTATCGAGACTATGGCTACACCTTC.

At least ten counts were recorded for this clonotype. The V gene is TRBV20-1, the J gene TRBJ2-2; D not resolved. The CDR3 totals 17 residues. In germline, CDR1 is DFQATT, CDR2 SNEGSKA (reference sequence). Trimming stripped 5 bases from V and 1 base from J, with 20 bases between. In nucleotides, the CDR3 is TGCAGTGCTCTGCACCTAACTGACACCTGGAACACCGGGGAGCTGTTTTTT. Translation gives CSALHLTDTWNTGELFF.

In its sample, this clonotype was seen many times. With a much larger clone just one base away, this may be a read error. The rearrangement joins TRBV7-2 to TRBJ1-4; TRBD1 aligns across 7 bases. J gave up 1 base and V 5 bases, and 1 base lay outside the gene matches. The CDR3 has 14 amino acids. Germline loops: CDR1 SGHTA, CDR2 FQGNSA. CDR3 coding DNA: TGTGCCAGCAGCCACAGGGGAACTAATGAAAAACTGTTTTTT. Translation: CASSHRGTNEKLFF. Drawing the rest from reference TRBV7-2 and TRBJ1-4, the complete variable domain is GAGVSQSPSNKVTEKGKDVELRCDPISGHTALYWYRQSLGQGLEFLIYFQGNSAPDKSGLPSDRFSAERTGGSVSTLTIQRTQQEDSAVYLCASSHRGTNEKLFFGSGTQLSVL.